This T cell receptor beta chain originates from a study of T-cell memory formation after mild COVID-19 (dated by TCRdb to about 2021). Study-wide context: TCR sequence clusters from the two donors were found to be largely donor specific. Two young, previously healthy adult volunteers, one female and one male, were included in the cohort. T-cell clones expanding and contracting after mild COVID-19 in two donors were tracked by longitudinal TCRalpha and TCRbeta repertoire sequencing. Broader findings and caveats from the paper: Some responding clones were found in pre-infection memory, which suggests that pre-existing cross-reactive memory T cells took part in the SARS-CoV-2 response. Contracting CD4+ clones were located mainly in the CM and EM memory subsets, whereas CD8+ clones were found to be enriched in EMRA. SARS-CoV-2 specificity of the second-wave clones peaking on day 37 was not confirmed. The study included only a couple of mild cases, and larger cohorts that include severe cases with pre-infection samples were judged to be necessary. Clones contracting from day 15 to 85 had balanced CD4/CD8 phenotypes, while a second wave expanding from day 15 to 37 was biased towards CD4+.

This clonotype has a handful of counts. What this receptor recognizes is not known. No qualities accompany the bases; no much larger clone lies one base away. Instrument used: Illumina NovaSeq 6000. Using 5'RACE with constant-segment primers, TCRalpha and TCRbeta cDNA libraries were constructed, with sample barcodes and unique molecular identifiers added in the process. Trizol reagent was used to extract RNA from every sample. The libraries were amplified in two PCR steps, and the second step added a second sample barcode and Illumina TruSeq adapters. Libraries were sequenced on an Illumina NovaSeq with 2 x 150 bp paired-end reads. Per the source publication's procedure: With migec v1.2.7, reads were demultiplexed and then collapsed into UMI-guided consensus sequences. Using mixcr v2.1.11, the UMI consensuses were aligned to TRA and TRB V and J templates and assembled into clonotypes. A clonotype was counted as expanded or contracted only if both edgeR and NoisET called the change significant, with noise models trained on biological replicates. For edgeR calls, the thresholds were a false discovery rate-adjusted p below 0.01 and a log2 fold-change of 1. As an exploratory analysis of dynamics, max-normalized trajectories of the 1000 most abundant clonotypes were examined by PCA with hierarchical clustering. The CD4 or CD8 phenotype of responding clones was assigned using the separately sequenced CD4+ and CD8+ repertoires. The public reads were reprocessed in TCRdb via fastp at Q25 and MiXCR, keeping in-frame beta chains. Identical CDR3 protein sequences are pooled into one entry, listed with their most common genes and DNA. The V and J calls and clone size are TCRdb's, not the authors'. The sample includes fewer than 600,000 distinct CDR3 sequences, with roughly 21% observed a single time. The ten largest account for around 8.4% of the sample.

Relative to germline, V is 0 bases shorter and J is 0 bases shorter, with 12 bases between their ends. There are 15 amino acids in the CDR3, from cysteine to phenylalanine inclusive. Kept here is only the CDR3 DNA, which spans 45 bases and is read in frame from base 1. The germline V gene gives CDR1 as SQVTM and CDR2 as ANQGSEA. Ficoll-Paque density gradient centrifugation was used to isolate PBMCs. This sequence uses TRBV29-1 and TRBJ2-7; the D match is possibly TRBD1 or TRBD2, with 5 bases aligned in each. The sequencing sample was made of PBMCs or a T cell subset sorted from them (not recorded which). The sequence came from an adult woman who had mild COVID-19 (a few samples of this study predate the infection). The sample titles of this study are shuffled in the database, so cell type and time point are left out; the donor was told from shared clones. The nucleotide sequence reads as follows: TGCAGCGTTGAAGATTCTACAGGACTCTCCTACGAGCAGTACTTC. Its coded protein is CSVEDSTGLSYEQYF.